This TCR beta chain derives from a study of CD8+CD57+ T cells in acquired aplastic anemia. The overall study: Sorted CD4+ plus CD8+ cells gave DNA averaging around 3 ug.

Germline CDR1 and CDR2: SGHRS and YFSETQ. The CDR3 runs to 14 residues. V lost 0 bases to trimming and J lost 6 bases, with 9 bases between them. TCR beta VDJ and CDR3 profiles were obtained from a genomic DNA template. TCRdb re-called the reads through MiXCR, storing one row per CDR3 protein. Here the sample spans around 64,000 distinct CDR3 sequences, 50% to 70% being singletons. The V gene is TRBV5-1, the J gene TRBJ2-2; D call uncertain. The receptor was isolated from a human donor in good health, serving as a control. The sequenced sample consisted of sorted CD4+, CD8+, or CD8+CD57+ T cells (not recorded which) from PBMCs. CDR3 DNA: TGCGCCAGCAGCTTGGGTTATGTGTCCGGGGAGCTGTTTTTT. Amino acid sequence: CASSLGYVSGELFF.